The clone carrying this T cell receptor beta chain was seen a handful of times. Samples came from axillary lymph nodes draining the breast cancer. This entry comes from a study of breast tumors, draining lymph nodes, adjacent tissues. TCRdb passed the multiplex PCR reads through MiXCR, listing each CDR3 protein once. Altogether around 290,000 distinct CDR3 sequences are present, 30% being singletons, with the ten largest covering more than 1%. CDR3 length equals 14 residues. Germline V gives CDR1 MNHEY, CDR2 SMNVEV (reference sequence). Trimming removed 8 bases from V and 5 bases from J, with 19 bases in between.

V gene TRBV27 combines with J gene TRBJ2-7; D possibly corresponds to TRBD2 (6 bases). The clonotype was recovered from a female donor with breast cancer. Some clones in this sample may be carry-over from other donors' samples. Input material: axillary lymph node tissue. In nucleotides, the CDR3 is TGTGCCAGCCCCGTCCGGGAGCGAGTCCACGAGCAGTACTTC. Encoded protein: CASPVRERVHEQYF.